Listed here are 11 T cell receptor beta chains from one sample, sequenced in a study of blood T cell repertoires in COVID-19. The method was immunoSEQ multiplex PCR; TCRdb's version includes in-frame clones alone and lacks a portion of them. Of approximately 300,000 clones listed, around nine tenths are singletons. The sequenced material came from PBMCs or T cells enriched from blood (not recorded which). Source of these receptors: a woman under 40 who had recovered from COVID-19.

The rearrangement links TRBV6-6 to TRBJ1-1, with TRBD1 identical over 8 bases. The V gene's germline CDR1 is MNHNY and CDR2 SVGAGI (reference sequence). V gave up 5 bases and J gave up 4 bases; unmatched junction bases: 18. The CDR3 has 18 amino acids. CDR3 residues: CASSPGTGQSIMSTEAFF. The CDR3 nucleotides are TGTGCCAGCAGTCCCGGGACAGGTCAATCTATTATGAGCACTGAAGCTTTCTTT.

V and J are TRBV9 and TRBJ2-7; TRBD1 aligns across 9 bases. The V gene end was trimmed by 4 bases and the J gene end by 2 bases; junction bases not matched to a gene: 4. The CDR3 consists of 14 residues. The germline gives CDR1 SGDLS, CDR2 YYNGEE. The CDR3 DNA sequence: TGTGCCAGCAGCACAGGGGGCCACCCCTACGAGCAGTACTTC. Protein: CASSTGGHPYEQYF. Filled out from reference TRBV9 and TRBJ2-7, the complete variable domain reads DSGVTQTPKHLITATGQRVTLRCSPRSGDLSVYWYQQSLDQGLQFLIQYYNGEERAKGNILERFSAQQFPDLHSELNLSSLELGDSALYFCASSTGGHPYEQYFGPGTRLTVT.

This chain connects TRBV3-1 (or the pseudogene TRBV3-2) to TRBJ2-1, with TRBD2 identical over 7 bases. The CDR3 is made up of 16 amino acids. Germline assignment: CDR1 LGHDT and CDR2 YNNKEL (reference sequence). V lost 3 bases to trimming and J lost 2 bases; unmatched junction nucleotides: 7. CDR3 sequence reads: CASSQSGGGTYNEQFF. The DNA for the CDR3 is TGTGCCAGCAGCCAGAGTGGCGGGGGAACCTACAATGAGCAGTTCTTC.

The chain uses TRBV12-3 or TRBV12-4 and TRBJ2-7; the D gene is possibly TRBD1 (6 bases). CDR3 length equals 13 residues. V gave up 5 bases and J gave up 4 bases, with 12 bases separating them. The CDR3 DNA reads TGTGCCAGCAGTCCGGGACAAATTTACGAGCAGTACTTC. This sequence encodes CASSPGQIYEQYF.

This clone was seen only a few times. This rearrangement joins TRBV7-9 to TRBJ1-2, with 9 positions matching TRBD1. Per the germline V gene, CDR1 is SEHNR and CDR2 is FQNEAQ (reference sequence). The CDR3 spans 13 residues. V lost 5 bases to trimming and J lost 8 bases; unmatched junction nucleotides: 6. The CDR3 DNA sequence: TGTGCCAGCAGCAAGGACAGGGGTGACGGCTACACCTTC. Protein sequence: CASSKDRGDGYTF.

The V and J genes are TRBV19 and TRBJ1-1; the match to TRBD1 covers 7 bases. V lost 4 bases and J lost 0; bases outside the gene matches: 5. The CDR3 is 15 residues long. CDR1 LNHDA and CDR2 SQIVND come from the germline V gene (reference sequence). The CDR3 sequence: CASSSFTGVNTEAFF. The CDR3 DNA sequence: TGTGCCAGTAGTAGTTTCACAGGGGTGAACACTGAAGCTTTCTTT.

The DNA for the CDR3 is TGTGCCTGGAGCGCGGACAGGGTCCTATACAATGAGCAGTTCTTC. This gives the protein CAWSADRVLYNEQFF. The rearrangement joins TRBV30 to TRBJ2-1; the match to TRBD1 covers 8 bases. The junction had 8 bases not matched to a gene; V was cut back by 3 bases and J by 4 bases. The germline CDR1 and CDR2 sequences are GTSNPN and SVGIG (reference sequence). CDR3 length equals 15 residues.

V usage is TRBV5-1 and J usage is TRBJ2-7; the D gene is possibly TRBD2 (5 bases). This CDR3 region has 14 residues. The V gene lost 0 bases and the J gene lost 0 bases, with 7 bases spanning the gap. The germline gives CDR1 SGHRS, CDR2 YFSETQ. CDR3 loop: CASSLGTVSYEQYF. For the CDR3, the DNA is TGCGCCAGCAGCTTGGGGACTGTCTCCTACGAGCAGTACTTC.

This sequence joins TRBV7-9 and TRBJ2-3; D might be TRBD1 (5 bases). This CDR3 contains 16 residues. Germline V gene lookup returns CDR1 SEHNR and CDR2 FQNEAQ (reference sequence). Trimming shortened V by 5 bases and J by 0 bases, and 15 bases separated the two germline ends. The DNA for the CDR3 is TGTGCCAGCAGCCCCGACAGCTCTTCTAGCACAGATACGCAGTATTTT. Translating it yields CASSPDSSSSTDTQYF.

The chain recombines TRBV6-1 with TRBJ1-5, with no clear D. Per the germline V gene, CDR1 is MNHNS and CDR2 is SASEGT. V dropped 3 bases and J dropped 6 bases, with 18 bases sitting between them. The CDR3 is 16 residues long. The CDR3 here is CASSDRGRGLSQPQHF. The CDR3, as DNA: TGTGCCAGCAGTGATCGTGGTCGAGGGCTCAGTCAGCCCCAGCATTTT.

This chain uses TRBV5-4 with TRBJ1-1; D perhaps matches TRBD1 (6 bases). The germline V gene has CDR1 SGHNT and CDR2 YYREEE (reference sequence). This CDR3 has 14 amino acids. V shed 3 bases and J shed 4 bases, with 13 bases lying between them. The CDR3 reads CASSSQGLVTEAFF. CDR3 DNA sequence: TGTGCCAGCAGCTCCCAGGGGCTGGTCACTGAAGCTTTCTTT.